The 9 T cell receptor beta chains presented below share a single source sample, sequenced in a study of cytomegalovirus exposure and HLA in healthy donors. The PCR ran on 60 Vbeta and 13 Jbeta primers. Repertoires were generated with immunoSEQ multiplex PCR, while TCRdb's copy carries only in-frame clones and drops some. The profile shows about 200,000 clones, around four fifths of them singletons. The material sequenced was PBMCs. The receptors derive from a woman aged 35 to 49 in good health and CMV-seronegative.

This rearrangement joins TRBV6-4 to TRBJ2-1; 10 bases are shared with TRBD2. V shed 4 bases, J shed 4 bases, and the junction held 4 bases outside the gene matches. Germline CDR1 reads MRHNA; CDR2 reads SNTAGT. The CDR3 sequence is 15 residues long. The CDR3 coding sequence is TGTGCCAGCAGTGTCGGACTAGCGGAATACAATGAGCAGTTCTTC. Encoded protein: CASSVGLAEYNEQFF.

V gene TRBV11-3 combines with J gene TRBJ1-3, with unresolved D. The CDR3 consists of 16 residues. Germline-derived CDR1 and CDR2 are SGHNT and YENEEA. V dropped 5 bases and J dropped 0 bases, with 14 bases sitting between them. CDR3 amino acids: CASSRADSSSGNTIYF. CDR3 nucleotide sequence: TGTGCCAGCAGCCGCGCCGACTCTAGCTCTGGAAACACCATATATTTT.

This clone was observed a handful of times. The chain carries TRBV4-2 and TRBJ1-2, with D perhaps TRBD1 (6 bases). CDR3 length: 16 residues. Germline-derived CDR1 and CDR2 are LGHNA and YNFKEQ. The ends were cut back, 5 bases at V and 5 bases at J, with 21 bases in the middle. The CDR3 DNA reads TGTGCCAGCAGCTTGTGGGGGGGGCGCTTTGAGTATGGCTACACCTTC. Encoded protein: CASSLWGGRFEYGYTF.

The J gene is TRBJ1-5, the V gene TRBV5-5; D possibly corresponds to TRBD1 (5 bases). The CDR3 is made up of 17 amino acids. The germline V and J ends were trimmed by 3 bases and 3 bases, with 19 bases remaining between them. Looked up from germline, CDR1 is SGHKS and CDR2 is YYEKEE (reference sequence). CDR3 in DNA: TGTGCCAGCAGCTCTGGGGCCCAACAAGGGGTCAATCAGCCCCAGCATTTT. As protein: CASSSGAQQGVNQPQHF.

The gene calls are TRBV7-9 and TRBJ2-7; 7 bases agree with TRBD1. The CDR3 sequence is 13 residues long. Trimming took 5 bases from V and 5 from J; bases not matched to a gene: 6. The germline V gene encodes CDR1 SEHNR and CDR2 FQNEAQ (reference sequence). CDR3 sequence (DNA): TGTGCCAGCAGCCAGAAACAGGGGCACGAGCAGTACTTC. Translating it yields CASSQKQGHEQYF.

The chain has TRBV4-1 and TRBJ1-1; the D gene is possibly TRBD1 (5 bases). CDR1 is MGHRA and CDR2 is YSYEKL in the germline V gene. The CDR3 covers 14 residues. V lost 0 bases, J lost 4 bases, and 9 bases lay in between. DNA of the CDR3: TGCGCCAGCAGCCAAGATTGGGGGGGCACTGAAGCTTTCTTT. As protein: CASSQDWGGTEAFF.

This clone has a handful of counts. The chain joins TRBV6-1 to TRBJ2-1; TRBD2 agrees at 8 bases. The ends lost 4 bases at V and 8 bases at J; junction bases unmatched: 7. CDR1 is MNHNS, CDR2 SASEGT, per germline. This CDR3 is 14 amino acids long. CDR3 DNA: TGTGCCAGCAGTGTTGAGCGGGGGTGGGATGAGCAGTTCTTC. Translation gives CASSVERGWDEQFF.

This chain joins TRBV5-6 and TRBJ1-1; D gene ambiguous. V lost 4 bases and J 8 bases, leaving 12 bases between the germline ends. This CDR3 has 12 residues. Germline V gives CDR1 SGHDT, CDR2 YYEEEE. CDR3 protein: CASSDNTAEAFF. In nucleotides, the CDR3 is TGTGCCAGCAGCGATAATACAGCCGAAGCTTTCTTT.

V and J are TRBV7-2 and TRBJ1-2; weak D call: TRBD1 (6 bases). The CDR3 extends over 13 amino acids. The V and J ends lost 4 bases and 8 bases respectively, with 14 bases between them. The germline V gene encodes CDR1 SGHTA and CDR2 FQGNSA. The CDR3 DNA follows: TGTGCCAGCAGCTCAACAGGGAGCTGGGGCTACACCTTC. Amino acids: CASSSTGSWGYTF.